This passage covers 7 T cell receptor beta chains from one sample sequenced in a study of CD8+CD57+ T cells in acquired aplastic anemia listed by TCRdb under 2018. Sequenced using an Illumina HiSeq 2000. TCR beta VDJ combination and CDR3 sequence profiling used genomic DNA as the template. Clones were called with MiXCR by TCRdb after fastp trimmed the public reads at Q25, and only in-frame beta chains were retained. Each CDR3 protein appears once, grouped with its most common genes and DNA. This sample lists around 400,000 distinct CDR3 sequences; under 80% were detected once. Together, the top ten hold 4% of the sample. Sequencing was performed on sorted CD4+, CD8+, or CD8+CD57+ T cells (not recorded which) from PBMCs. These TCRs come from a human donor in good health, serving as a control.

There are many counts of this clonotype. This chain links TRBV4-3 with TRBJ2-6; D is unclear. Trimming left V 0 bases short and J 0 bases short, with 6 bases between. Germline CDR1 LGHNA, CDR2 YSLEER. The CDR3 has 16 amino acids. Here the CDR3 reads CASSQDFDSGANVLTF. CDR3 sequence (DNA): TGCGCCAGCAGCCAAGATTTCGACTCTGGGGCCAACGTCCTGACTTTC.

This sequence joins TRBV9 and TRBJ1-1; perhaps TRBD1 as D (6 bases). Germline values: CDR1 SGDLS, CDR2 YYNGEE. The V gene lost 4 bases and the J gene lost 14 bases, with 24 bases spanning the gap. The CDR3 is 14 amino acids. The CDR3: CASSYRTDGATQFF. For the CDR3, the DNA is TGTGCCAGCAGCTACAGGACAGACGGTGCGACCCAGTTCTTT.

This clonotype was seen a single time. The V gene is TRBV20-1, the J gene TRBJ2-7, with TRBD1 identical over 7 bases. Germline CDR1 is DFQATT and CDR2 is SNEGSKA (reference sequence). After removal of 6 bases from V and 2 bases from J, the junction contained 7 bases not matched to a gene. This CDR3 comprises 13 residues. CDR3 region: CSARRGRAYEQYF. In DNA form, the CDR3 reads TGCAGTGCCCGAAGGGGGCGCGCCTACGAGCAGTACTTC.

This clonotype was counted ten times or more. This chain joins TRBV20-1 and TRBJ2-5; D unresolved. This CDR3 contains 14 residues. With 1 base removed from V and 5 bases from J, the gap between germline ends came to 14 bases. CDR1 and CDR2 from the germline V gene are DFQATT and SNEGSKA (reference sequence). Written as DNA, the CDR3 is TGCAGTGCTAGAGGCGCTGTTTGGGCGGAGACCCAGTACTTC. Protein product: CSARGAVWAETQYF.

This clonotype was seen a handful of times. CDR3 loop: CASSAWWGTNSPLHF. The DNA for the CDR3 is TGCGCCAGCAGTGCCTGGTGGGGGACAAATTCACCCCTCCACTTT. J is TRBJ1-6 and V is TRBV10-2; tentatively, D is TRBD1 (6 bases). The CDR3 consists of 15 residues. CDR1 is WSHSY, CDR2 SAAADI, per germline. Between the trimmed V and J ends, which lost 4 bases and 7 bases, there was a span of 14 bases.

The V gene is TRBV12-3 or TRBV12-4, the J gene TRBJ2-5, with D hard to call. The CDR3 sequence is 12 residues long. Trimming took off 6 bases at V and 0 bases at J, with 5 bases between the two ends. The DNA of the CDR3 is TGTGCCAGCAGCGGGTACCAAGAGACCCAGTACTTC. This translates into CASSGYQETQYF.

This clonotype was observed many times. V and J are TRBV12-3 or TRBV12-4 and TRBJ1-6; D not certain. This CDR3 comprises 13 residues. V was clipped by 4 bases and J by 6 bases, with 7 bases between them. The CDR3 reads CASSSGSNSPLHF. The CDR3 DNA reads TGTGCCAGCAGTTCGGGCAGTAATTCACCCCTCCACTTT.